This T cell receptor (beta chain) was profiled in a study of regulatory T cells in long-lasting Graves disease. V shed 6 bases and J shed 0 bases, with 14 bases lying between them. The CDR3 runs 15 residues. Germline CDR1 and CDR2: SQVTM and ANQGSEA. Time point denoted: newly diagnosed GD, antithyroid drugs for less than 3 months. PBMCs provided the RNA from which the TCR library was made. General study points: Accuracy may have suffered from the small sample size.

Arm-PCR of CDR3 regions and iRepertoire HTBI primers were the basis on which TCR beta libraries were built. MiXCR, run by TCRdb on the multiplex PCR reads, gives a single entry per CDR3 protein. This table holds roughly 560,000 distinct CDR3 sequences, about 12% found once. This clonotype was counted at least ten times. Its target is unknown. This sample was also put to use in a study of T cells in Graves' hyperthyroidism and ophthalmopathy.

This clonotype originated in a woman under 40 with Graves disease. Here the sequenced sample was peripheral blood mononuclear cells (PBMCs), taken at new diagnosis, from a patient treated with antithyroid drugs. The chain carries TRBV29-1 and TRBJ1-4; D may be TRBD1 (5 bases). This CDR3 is CSVAASQATNEKLFF. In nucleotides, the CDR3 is TGCAGCGTCGCGGCCTCACAGGCAACTAATGAAAAACTGTTTTTT. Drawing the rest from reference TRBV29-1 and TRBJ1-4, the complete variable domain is SAVISQKPSRDICQRGTSLTIQCQVDSQVTMMFWYRQQPGQSLTLIATANQGSEATYESGFVIDKFPISRPNLTFSTLTVSNMSPEDSSIYLCSVAASQATNEKLFFGSGTQLSVL.